Each of the 26 T cell receptor beta chains below was sequenced from the same sample in a study of T cell repertoires in ileal Crohn's disease. Documented time point: proximal margin of the surgical specimen (macroscopically non-inflamed). Profiled with immunoSEQ multiplex PCR; TCRdb holds only in-frame clones, not every one. The data show thousands of clones, over 60% seen once. The sample taken for sequencing was ileal tissue. All receptors derive from an adult with Crohn's disease.

V is TRBV10-2 and J is TRBJ2-5; the match to TRBD2 covers 15 bases. The CDR3 has 15 amino acids. Looked up from germline, CDR1 is WSHSY and CDR2 is SAAADI. V lost 6 bases and J lost 5; bases outside the gene matches: 4. The CDR3 reads CASRGLAGGTETQYF. In nucleotides, the CDR3 is TGCGCCAGCAGGGGACTAGCGGGGGGCACGGAGACCCAGTACTTC.

With respect to this clone: The sample has other DNA sequences that encode this CDR3 too. The gene calls are TRBV5-3 and TRBJ1-2; TRBD1 matches at 7 bases. TRBV5-3 is classed as an ORF, of uncertain function. J lost 7 bases, V lost 0 bases, and 9 bases had no gene match. The CDR3 consists of 15 residues. CDR3 sequence reads: CARSLESRQGSGYTF. The CDR3, as DNA: TGTGCCAGAAGCTTGGAAAGCAGACAGGGAAGTGGCTACACCTTC.

The CDR3 coding sequence is TGTGCCAGGGGGGGACATATTCGGGCTTTCTTT. Protein: CARGGHIRAFF. The chain has TRBV27 and TRBJ1-1, with D maybe TRBD1 (6 bases). The V gene lost 9 bases and the J gene lost 11 bases, with 16 bases spanning the gap. The CDR3 has 11 residues. Germline values: CDR1 MNHEY, CDR2 SMNVEV (reference sequence).

The rearrangement links TRBV5-4 to TRBJ2-7, with D perhaps matching TRBD1 (6 bases). Germline V lookup: CDR1 SGHNT, CDR2 YYREEE (reference sequence). There are 13 residues in the CDR3. V was pared by 4 bases and J by 3 bases, with 11 bases between. CDR3 region: CASSPTGHYEQYF. The DNA for the CDR3 is TGTGCCAGCAGCCCGACAGGACACTACGAGCAGTACTTC.

Relative to its sample, this clone is large. The chain uses TRBV11-3 and TRBJ2-1, with 10 bases matching TRBD2. V trimming: 5 bases; J trimming: 7 bases; junction bases outside the gene matches: 8. The germline V gene encodes CDR1 SGHNT and CDR2 YENEEA. The CDR3 is 15 residues long. The CDR3, as DNA: TGTGCCAGCAGCCCCACTAGCGGGGATTGGAATGAGCAGTTCTTC. It encodes CASSPTSGDWNEQFF.

This clone appeared a few times. One junction end does not reproduce the germline sequence, and a read error may be involved. This chain uses TRBV14 with TRBJ1-2; 8 bases are a match to TRBD1. Germline CDR1 and CDR2: SGHDN and FVKESK. CDR3 length: 14 amino acids. The CDR3 region is CASSQAFDRGGSVF. CDR3 DNA: TGTGCCAGCAGCCAAGCTTTCGACAGGGGCGGGTCAGTCTTC.

This clone was detected only a few times. The CDR3 sequence: CASSEGSGRRGPLSYEQYF. The CDR3 bases are TGTGCCAGCAGTGAAGGGTCTGGACGAAGGGGCCCCCTCTCCTACGAGCAGTACTTC. This chain links TRBV2 with TRBJ2-7; possible D gene TRBD1, 5 bases. The CDR3 has 19 residues. CDR1 is SNHLY, CDR2 FYNNEI, per germline. The V gene lost 1 base and the J gene lost 0 bases, with 22 bases spanning the gap.

This chain joins TRBV5-1 and TRBJ2-7, with a weak D call TRBD1 (6 bases). From germline, CDR1 is SGHRS and CDR2 YFSETQ. Trimming cost V 4 bases and J 2 bases, with 16 bases left between them. The CDR3 sequence is 15 residues long. CDR3 nucleotide sequence: TGCGCCAGCAGCCCTTCGGTGGGGGCCACCTACGAGCAGTACTTC. This encodes CASSPSVGATYEQYF.

This clone was seen only a few times. The V call is TRBV21-1, the J call TRBJ1-4. TRBV21-1 is designated a pseudogene. CDR3 length equals 13 residues. The CDR3 DNA reads as TGTGCCAGCAGCAGAAGGGAGGGGGAAAAACTGTTTTTT. This gives the protein CASSRREGEKLFF.

V gene TRBV6-5 combines with J gene TRBJ2-7; D is possibly TRBD1 (6 bases). Trimming pared 2 bases from V and 6 bases from J, leaving 11 bases between. The CDR3 has 13 amino acids. CDR1 and CDR2 from the germline V gene are MNHEY and SVGAGI. CDR3 sequence (DNA): TGTGCCAGCAGTTACGGTACAGGGTTCGAGCAGTACTTC. It translates to CASSYGTGFEQYF.

The rearrangement links TRBV2 to TRBJ2-3; 8 nucleotides align to TRBD2. The CDR3 is made up of 18 amino acids. CDR1 SNHLY and CDR2 FYNNEI come from the germline V gene. Trimming at V came to 0 bases and at J to 4 bases, leaving 12 bases not matched to a gene. The CDR3 DNA follows: TGTGCCAGCAGTGAAGCTCCGAGTACGGGGGGGAGGGCAGATACGCAGTATTTT. Translating gives CASSEAPSTGGRADTQYF.

The rearrangement links TRBV4-2 to TRBJ2-7; TRBD2 might be the D (5 bases). The CDR3 runs 15 residues. V gave up 0 bases and J gave up 0 bases, with 9 bases separating them. The V gene's germline CDR1 is LGHNA and CDR2 YNFKEQ. Here the CDR3 DNA reads TGTGCCAGCAGCCAAGACCCAGCGGACTCCTACGAGCAGTACTTC. Protein: CASSQDPADSYEQYF.

V and J are TRBV9 and TRBJ2-7; 9 bases are a match to TRBD2. The ends lost 4 bases at V and 3 bases at J; junction bases unmatched: 11. Looked up from germline, CDR1 is SGDLS and CDR2 is YYNGEE. The CDR3 is 16 residues long. The CDR3 spells CASSLSSGGLYYEQYF. CDR3 sequence (DNA): TGTGCCAGCAGCTTAAGTAGCGGGGGCCTATACTACGAGCAGTACTTC.

The CDR3 sequence is CASSLGRVYEQYF. The CDR3 DNA follows: TGTGCCAGCAGTTTGGGCAGGGTCTACGAGCAGTACTTC. The V gene is TRBV27, the J gene TRBJ2-7; possibly TRBD1 for D (5 bases). Germline lookup yields CDR1 MNHEY and CDR2 SMNVEV (reference sequence). The V and J ends lost 3 bases and 3 bases respectively, with 9 bases between them. CDR3 length: 13 amino acids.

The rearrangement uses TRBV27 and TRBJ2-3, with a weak D call TRBD1 (5 bases). Deletions cut 6 bases from V and 2 bases from J, with 15 bases between. The CDR3 sequence is 15 residues long. The germline gives CDR1 MNHEY, CDR2 SMNVEV (reference sequence). CDR3 DNA: TGTGCCAGCAGGCCGAGGAGACAGATCACAGATACGCAGTATTTT. This sequence encodes CASRPRRQITDTQYF.

This clone appeared a few times. V and J are TRBV5-6 and TRBJ1-6; D remains unclear. Germline-derived CDR1 and CDR2 are SGHDT and YYEEEE. V was shortened by 3 bases and J by 3 bases, with 13 bases between the two germline ends. CDR3 length equals 16 residues. This CDR3 is CASSSGSVDYNSPLHF. The CDR3 DNA reads TGTGCCAGCAGCTCTGGGTCGGTGGACTATAATTCACCCCTCCACTTT.

The rearrangement uses TRBV27 and TRBJ2-3; perhaps TRBD1 as D (5 bases). The CDR3 is made up of 15 amino acids. Deletions cut 2 bases from V and 2 bases from J, with 11 bases between. Per the germline V gene, CDR1 is MNHEY and CDR2 is SMNVEV (reference sequence). CDR3 region: CASSLRGRFTDTQYF. The CDR3 nucleotides read TGTGCCAGCAGTTTAAGGGGTCGATTCACAGATACGCAGTATTTT.

The chain carries TRBV9 and TRBJ2-3; 9 bases agree with TRBD1. This CDR3 has 15 amino acids. Per the germline V gene, CDR1 is SGDLS and CDR2 is YYNGEE. V shed 0 bases, J shed 5 bases, and the junction held 4 bases outside the gene matches. DNA of the CDR3: TGTGCCAGCAGCGTAGAACAGGGGGCCGTAGATACGCAGTATTTT. Amino acid sequence: CASSVEQGAVDTQYF.

The V and J genes are TRBV6-4 and TRBJ1-3; 7 bases fit TRBD1. V lost 2 bases to trimming and J lost 2 bases; unmatched junction nucleotides: 3. CDR3 length equals 15 residues. Germline CDR1 MRHNA, CDR2 SNTAGT. This chain's CDR3 is CASSDPGTAGNTIYF. The CDR3 bases are TGTGCCAGCAGTGACCCTGGGACAGCTGGAAACACCATATATTTT.

The chain combines TRBV5-8 with TRBJ2-1; D is perhaps TRBD1 (5 bases). V was clipped by 7 bases and J by 0 bases, with 11 bases between them. The germline CDR1 and CDR2 sequences are SGHTS and YDEGEE. CDR3 length equals 14 residues. The CDR3 is CASSGLYSYNEQFF. CDR3 coding DNA: TGTGCCAGCTCAGGGTTGTACTCCTACAATGAGCAGTTCTTC.

The V gene is TRBV5-4, the J gene TRBJ2-5; a weak D match, TRBD2 (6 bases). V gave up 5 bases and J gave up 4 bases, with 18 bases separating them. The CDR3 contains 15 residues. Germline V gene sequence: CDR1 SGHNT, CDR2 YYREEE (reference sequence). In DNA, the CDR3 is TGTGCCAGCAGGCGGGACTCCCTCCCCCCAGAGACCCAGTACTTC. Residues: CASRRDSLPPETQYF.

This chain uses TRBV6-5 with TRBJ2-7; TRBD2 aligns across 9 bases. From germline, CDR1 is MNHEY and CDR2 SVGAGI. The CDR3 runs to 15 residues. V trimming: 0 bases; J trimming: 3 bases; junction bases outside the gene matches: 3. CDR3 residues: CASSYSAGGVYEQYF. CDR3 nucleotide sequence: TGTGCCAGCAGTTACTCTGCGGGGGGGGTCTACGAGCAGTACTTC.

The V gene is TRBV10-3, the J gene TRBJ2-5; D gene ambiguous. This CDR3 has 11 residues. Germline lookup yields CDR1 ENHRY and CDR2 SYGVKD. V shed 4 bases and J shed 5 bases, with 5 bases lying between them. The CDR3 DNA follows: TGTGCCATCAGTGTGGGGGAGACCCAGTACTTC. This encodes CAISVGETQYF.

This clone was recorded only once. The chain combines TRBV19 with TRBJ1-5, with D unresolved. Germline V CDR1 and CDR2: LNHDA, SQIVND (reference sequence). V lost 2 bases and J lost 6, with 11 bases in between. The CDR3 is 14 amino acids. Here the CDR3 DNA reads TGTGCCAGTAGTATACAAAAGGATGGTCAGCCCCAGCATTTT. It specifies CASSIQKDGQPQHF. The full variable domain, its missing parts supplied by reference TRBV19 and TRBJ1-5, is DGGITQSPKYLFRKEGQNVTLSCEQNLNHDAMYWYRQDPGQGLRLIYYSQIVNDFQKGDIAEGYSVSREKKESFPLTVTSAQKNPTAFYLCASSIQKDGQPQHFGDGTRLSIL.

The V and J genes are TRBV5-4 and TRBJ2-3, with TRBD1 matching 7 bases. V shed 4 bases, J shed 0 bases, and the junction held 11 bases outside the gene matches. The CDR3 is made up of 17 amino acids. Germline loops: CDR1 SGHNT, CDR2 YYREEE (reference sequence). Here the CDR3 reads CASSTGVSGYSTDTQYF. The CDR3 DNA reads as TGTGCCAGCAGCACAGGGGTGAGCGGATATAGCACAGATACGCAGTATTTT.

As DNA, the CDR3 is TGTGCCAGCAGTTACCCACAGGGGGCCGGCTATGGCTACACCTTC. Its protein is CASSYPQGAGYGYTF. The chain employs TRBV28 and TRBJ1-2; 9 positions agree with TRBD1. V shed 4 bases and J 4 bases; nucleotides not matched to a gene: 7. CDR3 length: 15 residues. CDR1 MDHEN and CDR2 SYDVKM come from the germline V gene.